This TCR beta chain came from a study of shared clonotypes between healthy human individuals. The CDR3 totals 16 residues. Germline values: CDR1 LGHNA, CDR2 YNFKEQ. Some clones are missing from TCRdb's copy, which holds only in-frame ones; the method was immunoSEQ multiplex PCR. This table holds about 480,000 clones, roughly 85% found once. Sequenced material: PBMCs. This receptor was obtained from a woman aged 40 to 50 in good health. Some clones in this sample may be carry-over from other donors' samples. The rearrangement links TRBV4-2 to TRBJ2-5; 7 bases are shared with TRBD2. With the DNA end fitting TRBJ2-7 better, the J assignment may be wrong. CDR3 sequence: CASSQELAVNSYEQYF. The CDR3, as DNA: TGTGCCAGCAGCCAAGAGCTAGCGGTTAACTCCTACGAGCAGTACTTC.